Given below is one T cell receptor (beta chain) in context. Its antigen is unknown. In the PCR, 60 Vbeta and 13 Jbeta primers were used. In the original processing: In a later analysis, the count reached roughly 80 million unique TCR beta chains, with 10 million to 14 million shared. The assay was immunoSEQ multiplex PCR, and TCRdb's table has in-frame clones only and misses some. The DNA gave D and trimming, while V, J and clone size come from that table. The repertoire table contains 30,000 to 35,000 clones. Trimming at V came to 4 bases and at J to 7 bases, leaving 11 bases not matched to a gene. Germline loops: CDR1 SGHDN, CDR2 FVKESK. The CDR3 spans 16 residues. The data stem from a study of cytomegalovirus exposure and HLA in healthy donors. Study background: Samples from HLA-typed donors yielded approximately 88 million unique TCRs in an early data release.

Study-wide findings and caveats: Analyzed later, association rates of TCRs varied across HLA loci, with DRB1 most and HLA-C fewest. There were a few CMV-associated chains whose specificity for CMV antigens was confirmed in vitro.

This TCR came from a woman aged 40 to 49 in good health and CMV-seropositive. This rearrangement joins TRBV14 to TRBJ2-7; 12 bases line up with TRBD1. The sequenced sample was PBMCs. CDR3 in amino acids: CASSLRQGQGAREQYF. The CDR3, as DNA: TGTGCCAGCAGCCTCCGACAGGGACAGGGGGCGAGGGAGCAGTACTTC.